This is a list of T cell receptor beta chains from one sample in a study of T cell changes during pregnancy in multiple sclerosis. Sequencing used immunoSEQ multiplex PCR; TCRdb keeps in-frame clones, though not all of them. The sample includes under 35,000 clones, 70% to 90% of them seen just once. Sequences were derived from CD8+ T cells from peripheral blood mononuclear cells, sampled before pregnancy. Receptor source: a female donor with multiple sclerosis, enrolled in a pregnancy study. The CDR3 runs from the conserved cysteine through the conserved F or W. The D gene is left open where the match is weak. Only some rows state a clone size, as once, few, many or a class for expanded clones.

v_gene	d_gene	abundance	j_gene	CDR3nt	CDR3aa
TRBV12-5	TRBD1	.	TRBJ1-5	TGTGCTAGTGGTAACGGACAGGCTAGCAATCAGCCCCAGCATTTT	CASGNGQASNQPQHF
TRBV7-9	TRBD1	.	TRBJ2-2	TGTGCCAGCAGCCTACAGGGGACCGGGGAGCTGTTTTTT	CASSLQGTGELFF
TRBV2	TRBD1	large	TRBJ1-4	TGTGCCAGCAGTGAAGTTGGGACAGGGGAGGAAAAACTGTTTTTT	CASSEVGTGEEKLFF
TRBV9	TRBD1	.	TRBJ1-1	TGTGCCAGCAGCCCGGGACAGGGGCTTGAAGCTTTCTTT	CASSPGQGLEAFF
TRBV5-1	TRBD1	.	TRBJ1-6	TGCGCCAGCAGCTTTCGGACAGGGGCCTCACCCCTCCACTTT	CASSFRTGASPLHF
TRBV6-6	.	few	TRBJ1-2	TGTGCCAGCAGTTTCCCCCAGGGCGGGGGTGGGGGCTACACCTTC	CASSFPQGGGGGYTF
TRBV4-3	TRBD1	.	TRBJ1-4	TGCGCCAGCAGTACCTTAACAGGGGCCCATGAAAAACTGTTTTTT	CASSTLTGAHEKLFF
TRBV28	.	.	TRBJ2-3	TGTGCCAGCAGCCCGGACAGGGAGGGGCGCACAGATACGCAGTATTTT	CASSPDREGRTDTQYF
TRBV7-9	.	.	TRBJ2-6	TGTGCCAGCAGCTTGGCGGGTTCGGCCTCTGGGGCCAACGTCCTGACTTTC	CASSLAGSASGANVLTF
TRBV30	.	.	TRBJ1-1	TGTGCCTGGAGTTCGGGGATGAACACTGAAGCTTTCTTT	CAWSSGMNTEAFF
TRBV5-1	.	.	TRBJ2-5	TGCGCCAGCAGCTTGGGCGGGGGCCTGCAAGAGACCCAGTACTTC	CASSLGGGLQETQYF
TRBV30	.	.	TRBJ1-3	TGTGCCTGGAGTGTGTCAGGGCGAAACACCATATATTTT	CAWSVSGRNTIYF
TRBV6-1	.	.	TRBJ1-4	TGTGCCAGCAGTGGGGAGGAACGGGTGAATGAAAAACTGTTTTTT	CASSGEERVNEKLFF
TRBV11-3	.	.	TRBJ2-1	TGTGCCAGCAGCTTTATACCAACAGCCACTTTCGATGAGCAGTTCTTC	CASSFIPTATFDEQFF
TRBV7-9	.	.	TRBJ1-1	TGTGCCAGCAGCTTCGGTGTCTCACCGGGACTTCTTGAAGCTTTCTTT	CASSFGVSPGLLEAFF
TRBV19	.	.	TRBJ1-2	TGTGCCAGTAGTATACGTCCCGACAACGGTGGCTACACCTTC	CASSIRPDNGGYTF
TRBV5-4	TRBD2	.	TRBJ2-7	TGTGCCAGCAGTCTCGGGGGGGGACCCTACGAGCAGTACTTC	CASSLGGGPYEQYF
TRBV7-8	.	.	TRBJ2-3	TGTGCCAGCAGCTCCTCCCTAGGGGGCACAGATACGCAGTATTTT	CASSSSLGGTDTQYF
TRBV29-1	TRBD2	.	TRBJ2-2	TGCAGCGTTGGGGCGGGGGGGGACACCGGGGAGCTGTTTTTT	CSVGAGGDTGELFF
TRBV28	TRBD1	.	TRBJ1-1	TGTGCCTCCCAACCGGGACAGGAAATGACTGAAGCTTTCTTT	CASQPGQEMTEAFF
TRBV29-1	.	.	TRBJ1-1	TGCAGCGTTGGTCCCCTTGGGGCGACAGTGAACACTGAAGCTTTCTTT	CSVGPLGATVNTEAFF
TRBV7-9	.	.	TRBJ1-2	TGTGCCAGCAGCTTACTGGCCTTCTATGGCTACACCTTC	CASSLLAFYGYTF
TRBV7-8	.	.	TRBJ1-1	TGTGCCAGCAGCCCGGGTGGGACTGAAGCTTTCTTT	CASSPGGTEAFF
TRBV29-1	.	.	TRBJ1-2	TGCAGCGTTGAAAATTGGGGTTGGGTACGGACAGCCAACGGTCCTTATGGCTACACCTTC	CSVENWGWVRTANGPYGYTF
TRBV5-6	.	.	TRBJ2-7	TGTGCCAGCAGCTTGTTTCTGCGGGGCTCCTACGAGCAGTACTTC	CASSLFLRGSYEQYF
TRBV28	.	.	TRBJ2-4	TGTGCCAGCAGTCCTCAGGGTTGGGGTGCCAAAAACATTCAGTACTTC	CASSPQGWGAKNIQYF
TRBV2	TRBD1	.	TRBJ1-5	TGTGCCAGCAGCTTGACAGGGTCAAGGACCCAGCATTTT	CASSLTGSRTQHF
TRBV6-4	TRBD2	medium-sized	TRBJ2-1	TGTGCCAGCAGTGACTCAGCGGGGGGCCCCTACAATGAGCAGTTCTTC	CASSDSAGGPYNEQFF
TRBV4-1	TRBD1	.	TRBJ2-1	TGCGCCAGCAGCGGGACAGGGGCATACAATGAGCAGTTCTTC	CASSGTGAYNEQFF
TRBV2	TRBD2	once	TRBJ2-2	TGTGCCAGCAGTGACCCCAGACTAGCGATGAACACCGGGGAGCTGTTTTTT	CASSDPRLAMNTGELFF
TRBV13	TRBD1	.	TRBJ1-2	TGTGCCAGCAGCTTAGGCTGGTCCGGGACAGGTGGCTACACCTTC	CASSLGWSGTGGYTF
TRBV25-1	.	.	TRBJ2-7	TGTGCCAGCACCGAGCTCTTCTCCTACGAGCAGTACTTC	CASTELFSYEQYF
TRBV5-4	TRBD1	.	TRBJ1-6	TGTGCCAGCAGCTTTAGACAGGGGCATAATTCACCCCTCCACTTT	CASSFRQGHNSPLHF
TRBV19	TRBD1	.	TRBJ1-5	TGTGCCTCGGACAGGGGGAGCAATCAGCCCCAGCATTTT	CASDRGSNQPQHF
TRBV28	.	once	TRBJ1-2	TGTGCCAGCAGTTTAGAGGCAGCGGCTGGTGGCTACACCTTC	CASSLEAAAGGYTF
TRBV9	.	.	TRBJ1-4	TGTGCCAGCAGCGGCAGGGGAGGGATCACAACTAATGAAAAACTGTTTTTT	CASSGRGGITTNEKLFF
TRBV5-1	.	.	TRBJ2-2	TGCGCCAGCTGGGGAGGTCGGGCCGGGGAGCTGTTTTTT	CASWGGRAGELFF
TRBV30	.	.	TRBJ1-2	TGTGCCTGGAGCTATGGGGGGAACGGCTACACCTTC	CAWSYGGNGYTF
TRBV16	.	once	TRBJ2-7	TGTGCCAGCAGCCTAACCGGGTCCGACTCCTACGAGCAGTACTTC	CASSLTGSDSYEQYF
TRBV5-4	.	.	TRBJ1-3	TGTGCCAGCAGCTTGGGGGAGGGTGGAAACACCATATATTTT	CASSLGEGGNTIYF
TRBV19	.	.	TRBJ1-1	TGTGCCAGTAGCCTCCTCTGGGGGCGGTACACTGAAGCTTTCTTT	CASSLLWGRYTEAFF
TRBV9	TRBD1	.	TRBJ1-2	TGTGCCAGCAGCGCCTATCAGGGGGCTAGGAATGGCTACACCTTC	CASSAYQGARNGYTF
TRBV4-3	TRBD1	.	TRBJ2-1	TGCGCCAGCAGCCAAGATTTTGCAGGGGGCTACAATGAGCAGTTCTTC	CASSQDFAGGYNEQFF
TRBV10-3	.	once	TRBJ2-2	TGTGCCATCACCCGGACCAGGGTGGTAAACACCGGGGAGCTGTTTTTT	CAITRTRVVNTGELFF
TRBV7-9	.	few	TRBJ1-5	TGTGCCAGCAGCGTCCAAAGCAATCAGCCCCAGCATTTT	CASSVQSNQPQHF
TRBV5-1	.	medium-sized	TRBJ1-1	TGCGCCAGCAGCTTCGGGAGGGGCGCTGAGTCTGAAGCTTTCTTT	CASSFGRGAESEAFF
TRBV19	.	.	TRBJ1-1	TGTGCCAGTAGTATAGTGGAGGAGACGAACACTGAAGCTTTCTTT	CASSIVEETNTEAFF
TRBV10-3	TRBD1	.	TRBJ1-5	TGTGCCATCAGCGAGGGGACAGGCAATCAGCCCCAGCATTTT	CAISEGTGNQPQHF
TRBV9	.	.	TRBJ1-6	TGTGCCAGCAGCGTAGACCCCCCCCGGCGGTATAATTCACCCCTCCACTTT	CASSVDPPRRYNSPLHF
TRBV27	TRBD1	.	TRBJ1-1	TGTGCCAGCAGTCCGGGGACAGTCCAGAACACTGAAGCTTTCTTT	CASSPGTVQNTEAFF
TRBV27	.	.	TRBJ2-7	TGTGCCAGCAGTTTAACGGCGGAATCCTACGAGCAGTACTTC	CASSLTAESYEQYF
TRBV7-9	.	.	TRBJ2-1	TGTGCCAGCAGCTTAGCTGGTTACGGACAGCTTGGCGATGAGCAGTTCTTC	CASSLAGYGQLGDEQFF
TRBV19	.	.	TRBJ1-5	TGTGCCAGTAGTATAGAGGGGACTTGGGGGAATCATCAGCCCCAGCATTTT	CASSIEGTWGNHQPQHF
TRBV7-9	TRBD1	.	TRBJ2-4	TGTGCCAGCAGCTTAGGCTACCGGGACAGGGTAAACATTCAGTACTTC	CASSLGYRDRVNIQYF
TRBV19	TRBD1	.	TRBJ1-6	TGTGCCAGTAGGAGGACAGGGGGTAAAAATTCACCCCTCCACTTT	CASRRTGGKNSPLHF
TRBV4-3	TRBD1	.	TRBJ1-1	TGCGCCAGCAGCCACCCGGGACAGGGGAACACTGAAGCTTTCTTT	CASSHPGQGNTEAFF
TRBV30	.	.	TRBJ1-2	TGTGCCTGGAGTGCCCCAGGGTACTATGGCTACACCTTC	CAWSAPGYYGYTF
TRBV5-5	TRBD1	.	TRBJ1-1	TGTGCCAGCAGCCCGCCGACAGGGGCGAGGACTGAAGCTTTCTTT	CASSPPTGARTEAFF